This T cell receptor beta chain was recorded in a study of beta chain features in type 1 diabetes. Study results and limitations: More deletions and fewer insertions at VDJ junctions were seen in type 1 diabetes patients.

Isolation of CD4+ naive, central memory, regulatory and stem cell-like memory cells was achieved by sorting via CD45RO/CCR7/CD25/CD127/CD95/CD27. Expressed TCRB transcripts were sequenced because the isolated RNA had all been reverse transcribed beforehand. Sequenced naive, central memory and regulatory T cell samples produced an average of about 3.57 million reads. Measured with immunoSEQ multiplex PCR; TCRdb has only the in-frame clones, and not every one. This sample has hundreds of thousands of clones; around 16% occur once, and the top ten carry around 0.095%. This clone was detected a few times. Antigen specificity is unknown. The clonotype was recovered from a young man in good health. Sequenced material: naive CD4+ T cells from blood.

The CDR3 region is CASSQGVGPLGTDTQYF. The CDR3 DNA reads as TGCGCCAGCAGCCAAGGAGTCGGACCCCTGGGCACAGATACGCAGTATTTT. This chain connects TRBV4-1 to TRBJ2-3; D ambiguous. Trimming took off 1 base at V and 1 base at J, with 15 bases between the two ends. CDR3 length: 17 amino acids. Germline assignment: CDR1 MGHRA and CDR2 YSYEKL.